The 8 T cell receptor beta chains below all came from one sample that was sequenced in a study of blood T cell repertoires in COVID-19. The data were produced by immunoSEQ multiplex PCR, yet TCRdb's version contains in-frame clones alone and is incomplete. This table holds about 33,000 clones, around 93% found once. The sequencing sample was made of peripheral blood. These receptors were obtained from a human donor with active COVID-19. The donor label of this sample is uncertain.

For the CDR3, the DNA is TGTGCCACCAGCAGACCGCCGGGGTACACAGATACGCAGTATTTT. Translating it yields CATSRPPGYTDTQYF. The gene calls are TRBV15 and TRBJ2-3; D may be TRBD2 (5 bases). Germline V gene sequence: CDR1 LNHNV, CDR2 YYDKDF (reference sequence). Trimming stripped 2 bases from V and 2 bases from J, with 11 bases between. CDR3 length: 15 amino acids.

This rearrangement joins TRBV5-1 to TRBJ2-2; tentative D call: TRBD2 (6 bases). V lost 0 bases and J lost 5, with 14 bases in between. Germline assignment: CDR1 SGHRS and CDR2 YFSETQ. CDR3 length: 16 residues. The CDR3 DNA follows: TGCGCCAGCAGCTTGGTGGGGGACTCCTCGACCGGGGAGCTGTTTTTT. It encodes CASSLVGDSSTGELFF.

The V gene is TRBV5-6, the J gene TRBJ1-3; D is unclear. This CDR3 is 15 amino acids long. Per germline, CDR1 SGHDT and CDR2 YYEEEE. Deletions cut 0 bases from V and 6 bases from J, with 13 bases between. Here the CDR3 DNA reads TGTGCCAGCAGCTTGGAAGGAGGGCCCTTAAACACCATATATTTT. As protein: CASSLEGGPLNTIYF.

J is TRBJ2-5 and V is TRBV10-3, with 11 bases fitting TRBD2. The CDR3 loop spans 16 amino acids. V shed 0 bases and J 1 base; nucleotides not matched to a gene: 1. Germline assignment: CDR1 ENHRY and CDR2 SYGVKD. The CDR3: CAISESTSGTQETQYF. In nucleotides, the CDR3 is TGTGCCATCAGTGAGTCGACTAGCGGGACCCAAGAGACCCAGTACTTC.

DNA for the CDR3: TGTGCCAGCACTCCCAGGACAGGGGCGGCCGAGCAGTACTTC. Protein sequence: CASTPRTGAAEQYF. The V gene is TRBV7-2, the J gene TRBJ2-7; 9 bases align to TRBD1. This CDR3 has 14 residues. V lost 7 bases, J lost 6 bases, and 10 bases stayed unmatched. Germline V gene sequence: CDR1 SGHTA, CDR2 FQGNSA.

The V gene is TRBV7-9, the J gene TRBJ2-3; D unresolved. The CDR3 consists of 16 residues. V was cut by 1 base and J by 0 bases, with 11 bases left in between. Germline V lookup: CDR1 SEHNR, CDR2 FQNEAQ (reference sequence). CDR3 bases: TGTGCCAGCAGCTTAGGTGTCCAAACTAGCACAGATACGCAGTATTTT. Amino acid sequence: CASSLGVQTSTDTQYF.

The J gene is TRBJ2-7, the V gene TRBV6-5; possibly TRBD2 for D (6 bases). The CDR3 extends over 13 amino acids. Trimming took off 6 bases at V and 0 bases at J, with 9 bases between the two ends. The germline gives CDR1 MNHEY, CDR2 SVGAGI. This CDR3 is CASSPGLSYEQYF. DNA for the CDR3: TGTGCCAGCAGCCCGGGACTCTCCTACGAGCAGTACTTC.

The rearrangement links TRBV11-2 to TRBJ2-2; TRBD2 aligns across 7 bases. The CDR3 is made up of 13 amino acids. The V gene end was trimmed by 3 bases and the J gene end by 7 bases; junction bases not matched to a gene: 2. CDR1 is SGHAT and CDR2 is FQNNGV in the germline V gene. The CDR3 region is CASSFRGDGELFF. Here the CDR3 DNA reads TGTGCCAGCAGCTTCCGGGGGGACGGGGAGCTGTTTTTT.